One sample yielded the 3 T cell receptor beta chains listed below, sequenced in a study of beta chain features in type 1 diabetes. Reverse transcribing all isolated RNA meant expressed TCRB transcripts were sequenced. The data were produced by immunoSEQ multiplex PCR, yet TCRdb's version contains in-frame clones alone and is incomplete. The sample holds 35,000 to 50,000 clones; approximately 51% are singletons and the top ten take around 0.25%. The sequencing sample was made of stem cell memory CD4+ T cells from blood. These receptors were collected from a woman in her 30s in good health.

The chain carries TRBV19 and TRBJ2-7; possible D gene TRBD1, 6 bases. The germline V gene encodes CDR1 LNHDA and CDR2 SQIVND (reference sequence). The CDR3 spans 15 residues. Trimming pared 10 bases from V and 3 bases from J, leaving 22 bases between. CDR3 protein: CATQVVSRGIYEQYF. The CDR3 region has the DNA TGTGCCACCCAAGTTGTGAGCAGGGGAATCTACGAGCAGTACTTC.

This rearrangement joins TRBV11-2 to TRBJ2-1; D might be TRBD2 (7 bases). The CDR3 has 14 amino acids. Germline V CDR1 and CDR2: SGHAT, FQNNGV. The V gene lost 6 bases and the J gene lost 7 bases, with 16 bases spanning the gap. The CDR3 DNA follows: TGTGCCAGCAGACCACTGGGAGGGGGGAATGAGCAGTTCTTC. Translating it yields CASRPLGGGNEQFF.

The chain joins TRBV28 to TRBJ2-1; 8 nucleotides match TRBD2. This CDR3 spans 15 amino acids. Losses at the gene ends were 11 bases for V and 10 bases for J; bases not matched to a gene: 19. Germline CDR1 and CDR2: MDHEN and SYDVKM. Here the CDR3 reads CAWRGGAGARGEQFF. Written as DNA, the CDR3 is TGTGCCTGGAGGGGTGGAGCGGGAGCTCGCGGGGAGCAGTTCTTC.